The 13 T cell receptor beta chains below come from one sample, sequenced in a study of regulatory T cells in long-lasting Graves disease (dated by TCRdb to 2020 to 2022). The library was prepared using multiplex PCR. The sequencer listed for this sample is Illumina HiSeq 4000. To build TCR beta libraries, CDR3 regions were amplified by Arm-PCR using iRepertoire HTBI primers. Using fastp at Q25 and MiXCR, TCRdb reprocessed the public reads and kept productive beta chains. Every CDR3 protein is listed once, alongside the most common genes and DNA of its rows. The sample table contains about 460,000 distinct CDR3 sequences; only one count was recorded for 22% of them. The top ten hold less than 15% of the sample. What the time point label conveys for this sample: persistent/refractory GD, antithyroid drugs over 5 years with positive TRAb. For both TCR sequencing and RNA sequencing, RNA was extracted from PBMCs in TRIzol.

Sequenced here: peripheral blood mononuclear cells (PBMCs), sampled when the disease was refractory, from a patient treated with antithyroid drugs. These receptors were collected from a female donor with Graves disease.

The chain has TRBV28 and TRBJ2-5, with 9 nucleotides matching TRBD1. The germline gives CDR1 MDHEN, CDR2 SYDVKM. Trimming at V came to 6 bases and at J to 7 bases, leaving 12 bases not matched to a gene. The CDR3 length is 15 residues. CDR3 sequence: CASSFWTGDWGTQYF. For the CDR3, the DNA is TGTGCCAGCAGCTTTTGGACAGGGGACTGGGGGACCCAGTACTTC.

Turning to this clonotype: Possible read error: a much larger clone is one base away. The V call is TRBV19, the J call TRBJ1-5; D remains unclear. CDR3 length: 15 residues. CDR1 and CDR2 from the germline V gene are LNHDA and SQIVND (reference sequence). CDR3 amino acids: CASSILSSWDQPPHF. The CDR3, as DNA: TGTGCCAGTAGTATTCTTTCTTCTTGGGATCAGCCCCCGCATTTT.

This clonotype was counted ten times or more. The chain carries TRBV15 and TRBJ2-5; 9 positions agree with TRBD1. The CDR3 is made up of 17 amino acids. The junction had 6 bases not matched to a gene; V was cut back by 0 bases and J by 1 base. From germline, CDR1 is LNHNV and CDR2 YYDKDF (reference sequence). In DNA, the CDR3 is TGTGCCACCAGCAGAGATCGGGGACAGGGATTCCAAGAGACCCAGTACTTC. This translates into CATSRDRGQGFQETQYF.

This chain connects TRBV20-1 to TRBJ2-7, with D perhaps assigned TRBD1 or TRBD2 (6 bases each). There are 12 residues in the CDR3. Trimming took off 6 bases at V and 6 bases at J, with 15 bases between the two ends. CDR1 is DFQATT, CDR2 SNEGSKA, per germline (reference sequence). CDR3 loop: CSALGGDGEQYF. The DNA for the CDR3 is TGCAGTGCCCTGGGGGGCGACGGCGAGCAGTACTTC.

The genes are TRBV9 and TRBJ2-5; the match to TRBD1 covers 7 bases. The CDR3 consists of 16 residues. The V segment lost 2 bases and the J segment 4 bases; nucleotides outside the gene matches: 11. The germline gives CDR1 SGDLS, CDR2 YYNGEE. This CDR3 reads CASSVETGSSAETQYF. The CDR3 nucleotides are TGTGCCAGCAGCGTTGAGACAGGGAGTTCGGCAGAGACCCAGTACTTC.

This clonotype was picked up a small number of times. The V call is TRBV20-1, the J call TRBJ1-2; D not certain. Deletions cut 1 base from V and 3 bases from J, with 12 bases between. Germline V lookup: CDR1 DFQATT, CDR2 SNEGSKA (reference sequence). There are 14 residues in the CDR3. For the CDR3, the DNA is TGCAGTGCTAGAGTCCCGGGGAGGGACTATGGCTACACCTTC. Translation: CSARVPGRDYGYTF.

There are many counts of this clonotype. The gene calls are TRBV25-1 and TRBJ2-5; TRBD1 matches at 7 bases. This CDR3 region has 16 residues. V lost 3 bases to trimming and J lost 2 bases; unmatched junction nucleotides: 9. Germline V lookup: CDR1 MGHDK, CDR2 SYGVNS. In nucleotides, the CDR3 is TGTGCCAGCAGTGACTTCCTCGGGACAGTTCAAGAGACCCAGTACTTC. This encodes CASSDFLGTVQETQYF.

This clonotype has ten or more counts. The chain joins TRBV7-8 to TRBJ2-5, with TRBD1 matching over 9 bases. The CDR3 spans 13 residues. The germline CDR1 and CDR2 sequences are SGHVS and FQNEAQ. After removal of 8 bases from V and 5 bases from J, the junction contained 6 bases not matched to a gene. In DNA form, the CDR3 reads TGTGCCAGCGGACAGGGGTTCAGCGAGACCCAGTACTTC. Its translation is CASGQGFSETQYF.

Many counts were recorded for this clonotype. V usage is TRBV28 and J usage is TRBJ1-1; TRBD1 is a possible D gene (5 bases). Germline CDR1 reads MDHEN; CDR2 reads SYDVKM. Trimming stripped 3 bases from V and 10 bases from J, with 18 bases between. The CDR3 has 14 amino acids. Here the CDR3 DNA reads TGTGCCAGCAGTTTCTGGGACTCAATAGGTGCAGCTTTCTTT. It is translated as CASSFWDSIGAAFF.

The chain uses TRBV20-1 and TRBJ1-6; 7 bases agree with TRBD1. Germline CDR1 and CDR2: DFQATT and SNEGSKA (reference sequence). After removal of 2 bases from V and 0 bases from J, the junction contained 10 bases not matched to a gene. This CDR3 has 18 amino acids. Here the CDR3 reads CSARSGSGGSSYNSPLHF. The CDR3 DNA reads as TGCAGTGCTAGATCGGGGTCAGGGGGAAGCTCCTATAATTCACCCCTCCACTTT.

This clonotype has a count of ten or more. The chain employs TRBV7-9 and TRBJ1-6, with D uncertain. The CDR3 is 15 residues long. CDR1 SEHNR and CDR2 FQNEAQ come from the germline V gene (reference sequence). Trimming took 4 bases from V and 10 from J, leaving 17 bases between them. The chain's CDR3 is CASSSSGEAGSPLHF. Written as DNA, the CDR3 is TGTGCCAGCAGCTCATCTGGGGAGGCGGGGTCACCCCTCCACTTT. The full variable domain, rest sourced from reference TRBV7-9 and TRBJ1-6, is DTGVSQNPRHKITKRGQNVTFRCDPISEHNRLYWYRQTLGQGPEFLTYFQNEAQLEKSRLLSDRFSAERPKGSFSTLEIQRTEQGDSAMYLCASSSSGEAGSPLHFGNGTRLTVT.

On this clonotype itself: A much larger clone is a single base away; this may be a read error. V gene TRBV28 combines with J gene TRBJ2-7; D might be TRBD1 (5 bases). Germline values: CDR1 MDHEN, CDR2 SYDVKM. The CDR3 covers 14 residues. CDR3 sequence reads: CTSSLPGHLDEQYF. CDR3 coding DNA: TGTACCAGCAGTCTTCCCGGACACTTAGACGAGCAGTACTTC.

On this clonotype: A junction boundary mismatches the germline segment, possibly from a read error. The J gene is TRBJ1-3, the V gene TRBV11-2, with D unclear. The CDR3 totals 16 residues. Germline CDR1 and CDR2: SGHAT and FQNNGV. CDR3 protein: CVSSSLARPIGNTIYF. The CDR3 DNA reads as TGTGTCAGCAGCTCCTTGGCCCGCCCTATCGGAAACACCATATATTTT.